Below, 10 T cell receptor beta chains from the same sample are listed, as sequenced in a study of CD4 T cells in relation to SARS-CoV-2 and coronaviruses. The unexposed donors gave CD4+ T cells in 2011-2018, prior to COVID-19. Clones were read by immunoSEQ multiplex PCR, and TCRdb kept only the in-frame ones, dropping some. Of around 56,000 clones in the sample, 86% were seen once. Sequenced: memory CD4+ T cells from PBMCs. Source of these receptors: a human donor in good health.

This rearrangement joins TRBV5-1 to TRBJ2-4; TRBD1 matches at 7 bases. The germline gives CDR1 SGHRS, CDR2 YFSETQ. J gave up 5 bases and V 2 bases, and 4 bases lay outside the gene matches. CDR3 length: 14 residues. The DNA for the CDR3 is TGCGCCAGCAGCTTACCCGGGACAGAAAACATTCAGTACTTC. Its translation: CASSLPGTENIQYF.

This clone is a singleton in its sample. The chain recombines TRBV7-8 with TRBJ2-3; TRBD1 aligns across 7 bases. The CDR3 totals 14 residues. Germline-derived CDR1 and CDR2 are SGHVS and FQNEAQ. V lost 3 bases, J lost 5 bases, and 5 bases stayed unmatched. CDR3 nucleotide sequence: TGTGCCAGCAGCTTGGACAGGTTGAGAGATACGCAGTATTTT. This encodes CASSLDRLRDTQYF.

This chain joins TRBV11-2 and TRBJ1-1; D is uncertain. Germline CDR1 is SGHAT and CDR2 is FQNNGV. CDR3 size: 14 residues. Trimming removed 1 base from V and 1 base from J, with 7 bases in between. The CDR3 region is CASSLVRKNTEAFF. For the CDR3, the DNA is TGTGCCAGCAGCTTAGTCAGAAAGAACACTGAAGCTTTCTTT.

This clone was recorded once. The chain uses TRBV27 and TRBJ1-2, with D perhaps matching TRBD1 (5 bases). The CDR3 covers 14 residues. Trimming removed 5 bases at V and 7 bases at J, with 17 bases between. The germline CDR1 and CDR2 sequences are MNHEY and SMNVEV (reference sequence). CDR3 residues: CASSTSGVQAGYTF. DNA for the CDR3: TGTGCCAGCAGTACCTCGGGGGTACAGGCTGGCTACACCTTC.

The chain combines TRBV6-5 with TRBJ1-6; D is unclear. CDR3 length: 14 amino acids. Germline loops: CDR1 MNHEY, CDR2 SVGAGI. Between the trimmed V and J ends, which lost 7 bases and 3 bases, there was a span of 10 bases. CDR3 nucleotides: TGTGCCAGCATCCCAGAGATCTATAATTCACCCCTCCACTTT. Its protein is CASIPEIYNSPLHF.

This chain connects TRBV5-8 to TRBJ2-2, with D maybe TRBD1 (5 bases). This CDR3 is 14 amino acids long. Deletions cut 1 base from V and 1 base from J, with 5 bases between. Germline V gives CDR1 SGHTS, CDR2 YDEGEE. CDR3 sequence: CASSLTGNTGELFF. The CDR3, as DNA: TGTGCCAGCAGCTTGACAGGGAACACCGGGGAGCTGTTTTTT. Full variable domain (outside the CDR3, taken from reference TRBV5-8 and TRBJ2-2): EAGVTQSPTHLIKTRGQQATLRCSPISGHTSVYWYQQALGLGLQFLLWYDEGEERNRGNFPPRFSGRQFPNYSSELNVNALELEDSALYLCASSLTGNTGELFFGEGSRLTVL.

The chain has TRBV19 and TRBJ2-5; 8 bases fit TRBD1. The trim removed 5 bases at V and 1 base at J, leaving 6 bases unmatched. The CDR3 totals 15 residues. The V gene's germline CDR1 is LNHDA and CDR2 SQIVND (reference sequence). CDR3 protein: CASSVGQAFQETQYF. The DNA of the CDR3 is TGTGCCAGTAGTGTGGGACAGGCCTTCCAAGAGACCCAGTACTTC. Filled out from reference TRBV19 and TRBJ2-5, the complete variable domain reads DGGITQSPKYLFRKEGQNVTLSCEQNLNHDAMYWYRQDPGQGLRLIYYSQIVNDFQKGDIAEGYSVSREKKESFPLTVTSAQKNPTAFYLCASSVGQAFQETQYFGPGTRLLVL.

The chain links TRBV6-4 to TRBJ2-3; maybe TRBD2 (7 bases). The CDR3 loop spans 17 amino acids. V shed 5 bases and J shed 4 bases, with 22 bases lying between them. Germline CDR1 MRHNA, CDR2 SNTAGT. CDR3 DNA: TGTGCCAGCAGTACAGGGAAGACAGGAGGGGGGGCAGATACGCAGTATTTT. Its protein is CASSTGKTGGGADTQYF.

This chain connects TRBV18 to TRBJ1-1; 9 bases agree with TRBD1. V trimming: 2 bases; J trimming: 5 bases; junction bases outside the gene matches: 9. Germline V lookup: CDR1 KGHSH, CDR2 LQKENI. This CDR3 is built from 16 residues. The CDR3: CASSPGGTGKDTEAFF. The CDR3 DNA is TGTGCCAGCTCACCAGGTGGGACAGGGAAGGATACTGAAGCTTTCTTT.

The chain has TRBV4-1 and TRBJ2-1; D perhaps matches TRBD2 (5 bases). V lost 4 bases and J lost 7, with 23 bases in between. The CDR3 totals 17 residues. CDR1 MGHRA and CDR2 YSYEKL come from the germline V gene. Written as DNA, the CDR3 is TGCGCCAGCAGCCCTCCGATCCGGGGAGTGAATCCAAATGAGCAGTTCTTC. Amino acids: CASSPPIRGVNPNEQFF.